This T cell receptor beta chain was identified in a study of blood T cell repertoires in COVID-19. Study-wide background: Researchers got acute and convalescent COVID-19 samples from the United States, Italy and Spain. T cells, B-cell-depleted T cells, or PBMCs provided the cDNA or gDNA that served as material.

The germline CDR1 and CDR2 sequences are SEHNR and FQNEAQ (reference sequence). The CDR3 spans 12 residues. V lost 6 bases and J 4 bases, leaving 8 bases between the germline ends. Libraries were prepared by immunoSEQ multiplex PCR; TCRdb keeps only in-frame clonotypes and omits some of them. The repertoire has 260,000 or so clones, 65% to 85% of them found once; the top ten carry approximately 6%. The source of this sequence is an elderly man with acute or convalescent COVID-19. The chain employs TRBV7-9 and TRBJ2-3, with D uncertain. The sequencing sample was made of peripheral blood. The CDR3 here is CASRSSPDTQYF. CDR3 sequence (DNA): TGTGCCAGCAGGAGTAGTCCAGATACGCAGTATTTT.